These 21 T cell receptor beta chains came from one sample sequenced in a study of T cell responses to AZD1222 COVID-19 vaccine. Sequencing was performed with immunoSEQ multiplex PCR; in TCRdb, only in-frame clones are kept and a portion is missing. The table has about 140,000 clones, roughly nine tenths seen once; the top ten hold 2.5% to 4%. The sequences come from peripheral blood, collected on day 0 of AZD1222 vaccination. These receptors were taken from an adult in good health.

The chain has TRBV5-1 and TRBJ1-6; 7 nucleotides match TRBD1. CDR1 is SGHRS, CDR2 YFSETQ, per germline. Trimming removed 4 bases from V and 0 bases from J; junction bases left unmatched: 7. The CDR3 has 17 amino acids. CDR3 amino acids: CASSLPGGGSYNSPLHF. CDR3 DNA sequence: TGCGCCAGCAGCCTGCCAGGGGGAGGCTCCTATAATTCACCCCTCCACTTT.

The CDR3 loop is CASSPRDRVRADTQYF. The CDR3 nucleotides read TGTGCCAGCAGCCCAAGGGACAGGGTCAGGGCAGATACGCAGTATTTT. This chain links TRBV7-9 with TRBJ2-3; 9 positions agree with TRBD1. The germline V gene has CDR1 SEHNR and CDR2 FQNEAQ (reference sequence). Germline trimming cut 5 bases from V and 4 bases from J; bases unmatched to any gene: 10. This CDR3 contains 16 residues.

This chain joins TRBV28 and TRBJ1-5, with D possibly matching TRBD1 (6 bases). The V end lost 6 bases, the J end lost 3 bases, and 15 bases lay between the germline ends. The CDR3 sequence is 15 residues long. Looked up from germline, CDR1 is MDHEN and CDR2 is SYDVKM. CDR3 coding DNA: TGTGCCAGCAGAGGGGGAGGGTACCCCAATCAGCCCCAGCATTTT. It translates to CASRGGGYPNQPQHF.

The genes are TRBV19 and TRBJ1-5, with 7 bases aligning to TRBD1. V dropped 9 bases and J dropped 0; count of bases not matched to a gene: 8. Germline V lookup: CDR1 LNHDA, CDR2 SQIVND (reference sequence). The CDR3 is 15 amino acids. CDR3 protein: CASKTGLSSNQPQHF. The CDR3 DNA reads TGTGCCAGCAAGACAGGGCTTAGTAGCAATCAGCCCCAGCATTTT.

The J gene is TRBJ2-7, the V gene TRBV2; tentative D call: TRBD1 (6 bases). Germline CDR1 SNHLY, CDR2 FYNNEI. The CDR3 is made up of 12 amino acids. Trimming removed 5 bases from V and 2 bases from J, with 7 bases in between. CDR3 amino acids: CASSRDTYEQYF. In DNA form, the CDR3 reads TGTGCCAGCAGTAGGGACACCTACGAGCAGTACTTC.

The chain joins TRBV19 to TRBJ2-7; 7 bases align to TRBD1. There are 15 residues in the CDR3. The V gene end was trimmed by 4 bases and the J gene end by 1 base; junction bases not matched to a gene: 7. Germline loops: CDR1 LNHDA, CDR2 SQIVND (reference sequence). CDR3 region: CASSSQGQVSYEQYF. The CDR3 bases are TGTGCCAGTAGTAGCCAAGGACAGGTTTCCTACGAGCAGTACTTC.

This clone showed up just once. The CDR3 is CASSLGQSYEQYF. The CDR3 bases are TGTGCCAGCAGCTTAGGACAGAGCTACGAGCAGTACTTC. V usage is TRBV11-3 and J usage is TRBJ2-7, with D possibly being TRBD1 (5 bases). Germline V gene data show CDR1 as SGHNT and CDR2 as YENEEA. V lost 1 base and J 3 bases, leaving 7 bases between the germline ends. This CDR3 has 13 amino acids.

In its sample, this clone was seen a few times. This chain uses TRBV20-1 with TRBJ1-1; the D gene is possibly TRBD1 (5 bases). Trimming stripped 2 bases from V and 11 bases from J, with 12 bases between. From germline, CDR1 is DFQATT and CDR2 SNEGSKA (reference sequence). The CDR3 length is 11 residues. This CDR3 is CSARRRDAAFF. In nucleotides, the CDR3 is TGCAGTGCTAGACGACGGGACGCGGCTTTCTTT.

The chain is built from TRBV2 and TRBJ1-2; a possible D gene is TRBD1 (6 bases). The germline CDR1 and CDR2 sequences are SNHLY and FYNNEI. V was cut by 1 base and J by 2 bases, with 8 bases left in between. CDR3 length: 14 residues. The CDR3 sequence: CASSEGRGNYGYTF. The CDR3 DNA reads as TGTGCCAGCAGTGAAGGCAGGGGCAACTATGGCTACACCTTC.

This sequence joins TRBV6-5 and TRBJ2-2; TRBD1 or TRBD2 may be the D gene (6 bases each). Trimming removed 4 bases at V and 3 bases at J, with 12 bases between. Germline loops: CDR1 MNHEY, CDR2 SVGAGI. This CDR3 has 15 residues. The CDR3 sequence: CASSSHRGDTGELFF. The CDR3 DNA sequence: TGTGCCAGCAGTTCCCATAGGGGGGACACCGGGGAGCTGTTTTTT.

The chain couples TRBV11-2 to TRBJ2-5; D remains ambiguous. Trimming left V 4 bases short and J 4 bases short, with 4 bases between. CDR1 is SGHAT, CDR2 FQNNGV, per germline. The CDR3 is made up of 11 amino acids. CDR3 sequence reads: CASSYLETQYF. The CDR3 coding sequence is TGTGCCAGCAGCTACCTAGAGACCCAGTACTTC. The entire variable domain, with the rest obtained from reference TRBV11-2 and TRBJ2-5, is as follows: EAGVAQSPRYKIIEKRQSVAFWCNPISGHATLYWYQQILGQGPKLLIQFQNNGVVDDSQLPKDRFSAERLKGVDSTLKIQPAKLEDSAVYLCASSYLETQYFGPGTRLLVL.

The chain has TRBV4-1 and TRBJ2-1, with 12 bases identical to TRBD1. J lost 9 bases, V lost 3 bases, and 6 bases had no gene match. The CDR3 length is 15 residues. Per germline, CDR1 MGHRA and CDR2 YSYEKL. The DNA of the CDR3 is TGCGCCAGCAGCCAGCCGGGACAGGGGGCGGGTGAGCAGTTCTTC. Its protein is CASSQPGQGAGEQFF.

V usage is TRBV19 and J usage is TRBJ1-1, with TRBD1 matching 9 bases. The J segment lost 7 bases and the V segment lost 5 bases, leaving 5 bases of the junction unmatched. The CDR3 is 13 amino acids. Germline CDR1 and CDR2: LNHDA and SQIVND (reference sequence). CDR3 DNA sequence: TGTGCCAGTAGTGTAACAGGGGGCAGTGAAGCTTTCTTT. It yields the protein CASSVTGGSEAFF.

The chain joins TRBV28 to TRBJ1-1; D not resolved. Between the trimmed V and J ends, which lost 2 bases and 5 bases, there was a span of 9 bases. The CDR3 consists of 13 residues. Germline lookup yields CDR1 MDHEN and CDR2 SYDVKM. The CDR3: CASSLSTRTEAFF. The CDR3, as DNA: TGTGCCAGCAGTTTAAGTACCAGGACTGAAGCTTTCTTT.

This chain links TRBV19 with TRBJ2-1; D might be TRBD2 (6 bases). The germline CDR1 and CDR2 sequences are LNHDA and SQIVND (reference sequence). Trimming took 5 bases from V and 3 from J, leaving 14 bases between them. The CDR3 runs 15 residues. The CDR3 loop reads CASSPRELNYNEQFF. The CDR3 nucleotides are TGTGCCAGTAGTCCCCGGGAGTTGAACTACAATGAGCAGTTCTTC.

The chain recombines TRBV7-9 with TRBJ1-5, with 9 bases matching TRBD1. Per germline, CDR1 SEHNR and CDR2 FQNEAQ (reference sequence). Germline trimming cut 5 bases from V and 4 bases from J; bases unmatched to any gene: 15. This CDR3 is 18 amino acids long. CDR3 protein: CASSPLGTGIGVNQPQHF. In DNA form, the CDR3 reads TGTGCCAGCAGCCCCCTGGGGACAGGGATCGGAGTTAATCAGCCCCAGCATTTT.

The chain links TRBV11-2 to TRBJ2-4; D not resolved. Trimming removed 0 bases from V and 5 bases from J, with 11 bases in between. CDR3 length: 15 residues. The germline V gene has CDR1 SGHAT and CDR2 FQNNGV. This chain's CDR3 is CASSLDPGSQNIQYF. The CDR3 nucleotides read TGTGCCAGCAGCTTAGACCCGGGTAGCCAAAACATTCAGTACTTC.

The gene calls are TRBV15 and TRBJ1-1; no definite D call. CDR1 and CDR2 from the germline V gene are LNHNV and YYDKDF (reference sequence). Trimming removed 5 bases at V and 11 bases at J, with 24 bases between. The CDR3 loop spans 15 amino acids. The CDR3 sequence: CATSRLGLDEGAAFF. CDR3 DNA sequence: TGTGCCACCAGCCGCCTCGGGTTGGATGAGGGCGCGGCTTTCTTT.

This clone showed up just once. This sequence joins TRBV7-9 and TRBJ1-2; no firm D call. The CDR3 loop spans 14 amino acids. Trimming took 2 bases from V and 10 from J, leaving 17 bases between them. The V gene's germline CDR1 is SEHNR and CDR2 FQNEAQ (reference sequence). The CDR3 bases are TGTGCCAGCAGCTTAATCCCGGCCCAGGATGACTACACCTTC. It is translated as CASSLIPAQDDYTF.

This clone is a singleton in its sample. The rearrangement links TRBV27 to TRBJ1-5; D unresolved. This CDR3 comprises 16 residues. Germline lookup yields CDR1 MNHEY and CDR2 SMNVEV (reference sequence). V was trimmed by 7 bases and J by 3 bases, leaving 19 bases between them. DNA for the CDR3: TGTGCCAGCACCCCAAGGACCTTACTCTCCAATCAGCCCCAGCATTTT. Protein sequence: CASTPRTLLSNQPQHF.

This clone came up a few times. The chain links TRBV4-2 to TRBJ2-7; TRBD2 aligns across 9 bases. V lost 3 bases, J lost 4 bases, and 7 bases stayed unmatched. CDR1 LGHNA and CDR2 YNFKEQ come from the germline V gene. The CDR3 runs to 15 residues. For the CDR3, the DNA is TGTGCCAGCAGCCAGTCTGGCGGGAGGGGGTACGAGCAGTACTTC. This codes for CASSQSGGRGYEQYF.